This note documents a single T cell receptor beta chain sequence. The data derive from a study of T cells expressing NK-cell markers. Study information: Each TCR beta repertoire originated in sorted T cells that were CD3+CD56+NKG2C+, CD3+CD56+NKG2C- or CD3+CD56-NKG2C+.

CDR3 length equals 15 residues. The V gene's germline CDR1 is MNHEY and CDR2 SMNVEV (reference sequence). TCRdb re-called the 5' RACE reads and catalogs CDR3 proteins one per entry, DNA excluded. Its clone listing holds over 100,000 distinct CDR3 sequences. The specimen was blood T cells: a sorted CD56 or NKG2C T cell subset, CD4+ or CD8+ T cells, or bulk PBMC T cells (not recorded which). The chain combines TRBV27 with TRBJ2-7; TCRdb gives TRBD1 as the D gene, but with no DNA this cannot be confirmed. This clonotype was sampled from a woman aged 18-70 years in good health. The CDR3 is CASSLQGDLSYEQYF.